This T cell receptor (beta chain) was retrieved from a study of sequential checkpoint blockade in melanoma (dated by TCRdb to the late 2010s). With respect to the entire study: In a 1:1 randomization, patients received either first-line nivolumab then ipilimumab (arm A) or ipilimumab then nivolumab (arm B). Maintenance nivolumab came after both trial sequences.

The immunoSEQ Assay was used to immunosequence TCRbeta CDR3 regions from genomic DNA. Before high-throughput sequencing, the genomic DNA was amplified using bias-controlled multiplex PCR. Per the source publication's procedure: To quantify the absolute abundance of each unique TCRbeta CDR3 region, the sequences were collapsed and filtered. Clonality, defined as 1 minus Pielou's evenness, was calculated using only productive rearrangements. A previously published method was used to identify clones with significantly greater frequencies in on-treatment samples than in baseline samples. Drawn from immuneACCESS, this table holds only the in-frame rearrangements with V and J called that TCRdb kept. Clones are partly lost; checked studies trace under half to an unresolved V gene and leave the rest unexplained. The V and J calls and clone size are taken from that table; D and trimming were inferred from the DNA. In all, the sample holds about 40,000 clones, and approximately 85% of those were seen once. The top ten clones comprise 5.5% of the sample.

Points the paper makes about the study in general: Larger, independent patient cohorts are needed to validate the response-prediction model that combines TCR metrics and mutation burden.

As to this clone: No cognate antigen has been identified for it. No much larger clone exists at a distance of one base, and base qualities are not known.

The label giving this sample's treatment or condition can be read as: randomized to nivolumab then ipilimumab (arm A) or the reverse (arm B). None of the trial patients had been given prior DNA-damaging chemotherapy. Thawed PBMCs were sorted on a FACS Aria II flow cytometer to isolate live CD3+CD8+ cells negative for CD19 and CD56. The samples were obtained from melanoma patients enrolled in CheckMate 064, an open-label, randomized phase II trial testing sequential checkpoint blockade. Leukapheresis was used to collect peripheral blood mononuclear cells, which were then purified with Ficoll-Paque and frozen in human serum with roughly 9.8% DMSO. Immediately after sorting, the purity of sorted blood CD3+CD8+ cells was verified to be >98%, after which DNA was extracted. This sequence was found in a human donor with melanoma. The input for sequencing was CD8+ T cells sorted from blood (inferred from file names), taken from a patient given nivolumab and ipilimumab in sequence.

The DNA reads as follows: TGTGCCAGCAGCTGGGGGACAGAGGGGGACACCGGGGAGCTGTTTTTT. Translated, this gives CASSWGTEGDTGELFF. The chain uses TRBV7-3 and TRBJ2-2; 7 middle bases align to TRBD1. Its CDR3 holds 16 amino acids, cysteine through phenylalanine. Only CDR3 DNA is held: 48 bases, read in frame from base 1. CDR1 and CDR2, looked up from the germline V gene, are SGHTA and FQGTGA. V and J are trimmed by 4 bases and 3 bases, and the gene matches miss 8 bases of the junction.